This T cell receptor (beta chain) was obtained from a study of blood T cells in healthy people across ages. A sample-barcoded 5' primer and a J-beta primer mix were used in a second PCR of roughly 6 to 11 cycles. Samples each returned at least 2.5 million CDR3-containing paired-end reads. Via MiXCR, TCRdb re-called the 5' RACE reads, giving one row per CDR3 protein. The repertoire has over 700,000 distinct CDR3 sequences, roughly 25% of them found once; the top ten carry around 9.2%. For this clonotype: No antigen is known for it.

Findings and caveats of the study: Significant beta diversity loss was already apparent by age approximately 38, declining roughly linearly.

CDR1 and CDR2 (germline): LNHNV, YYDKDF (reference sequence). V was clipped by 2 bases and J by 5 bases, with 15 bases between them. The CDR3 loop spans 15 amino acids. The sample also formed part of further work on T cells of mothers and their children. From that study: A slight, non-significant increase in overlap was found for related mother-child pairs relative to unrelated pairs.

The origin of this receptor is a boy between 5 and 17 years old in good health. This sequence joins TRBV15 and TRBJ2-5; D is possibly TRBD1 (6 bases). What was sequenced was blood. The CDR3 DNA reads TGTGCCACCAGCAGAACAGGGTTATGGCAGGAGACCCAGTACTTC. Its protein product is CATSRTGLWQETQYF.